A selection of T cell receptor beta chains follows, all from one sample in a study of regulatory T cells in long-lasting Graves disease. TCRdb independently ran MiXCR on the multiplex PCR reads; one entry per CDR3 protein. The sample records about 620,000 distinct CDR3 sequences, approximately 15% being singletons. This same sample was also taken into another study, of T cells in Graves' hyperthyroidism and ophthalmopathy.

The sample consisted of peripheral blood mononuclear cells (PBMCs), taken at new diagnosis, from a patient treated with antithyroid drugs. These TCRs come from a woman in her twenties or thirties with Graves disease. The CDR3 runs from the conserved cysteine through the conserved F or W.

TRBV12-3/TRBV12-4,CASSLGSAPGAFF
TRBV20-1,CSATGKNIQYF
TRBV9,CASSVADGIPEAFF
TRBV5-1,CASSPGDSNYNEQFF
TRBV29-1,CSVKGLNLNEQFF
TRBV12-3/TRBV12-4,CASSTQGANGYTF
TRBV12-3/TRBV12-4,CASSPDATYEQYF
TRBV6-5,CASSYPGTAQETQYF
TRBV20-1,CSARSPGGLEQYF
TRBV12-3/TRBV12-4,CASWSGTVIGETQYF
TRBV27,CASSSPARGSNQPQHF
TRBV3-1,CASSQDFSSPLHF
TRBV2,CASNPERGSYNEQFF
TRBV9,CASSVVPGSYEQYF